The rows below give T cell receptor beta chains drawn from one sample of a study of blood T cell repertoires in COVID-19. The repertoire was sequenced with immunoSEQ multiplex PCR; TCRdb's copy has only in-frame clones and lacks some. The data show just under 250,000 clones, roughly 90% seen once. The sample taken for sequencing was PBMCs or T cells enriched from blood (not recorded which). The receptors shown here come from a woman aged 25 to 39 who had recovered from COVID-19. CDR3s include the opening cysteine and the closing phenylalanine or tryptophan. A D gene is named only where the DNA matches it firmly. Clone sizes are given selectively: once, few, many, or a class where the clone is expanded.

D gene,V gene,clone size,J gene,CDR3 DNA,CDR3 protein
TRBD2,TRBV5-1,NA,TRBJ2-3,TGCGCCAGCAGCTTAGGACTAGTGGGGGGAGATACGCAGTATTTT,CASSLGLVGGDTQYF
NA,TRBV28,once,TRBJ2-1,TGTGCCAGCAGTTTTCGTTCCGACAGACCGTACAATGAGCAGTTCTTC,CASSFRSDRPYNEQFF
NA,TRBV4-2,NA,TRBJ2-2,TGTGCCAGCTCTCCCACTAGCAACACCGGGGAGCTGTTTTTT,CASSPTSNTGELFF
NA,TRBV7-6,NA,TRBJ2-7,TGTGCCAGCAGCACCCTCGCAGGCGCTTACGAGCAGTACTTC,CASSTLAGAYEQYF
NA,TRBV25-1,NA,TRBJ2-7,TGTGCCAGCAGTGTCCAGGGGGGCGAGCAGTACTTC,CASSVQGGEQYF
TRBD2,TRBV2,NA,TRBJ2-7,TGTGCCAGCAAGAGGCTGGCTAGCGGGGTATCCTACGAGCAGTACTTC,CASKRLASGVSYEQYF
NA,TRBV7-6,NA,TRBJ2-7,TGTGCCAGCAGCTTAGGGGAGGACTCACCTTACGAGCAGTACTTC,CASSLGEDSPYEQYF
NA,TRBV6-1,once,TRBJ1-2,TGTGCCAGCAGTGATCCTCTTGCAGGGGTCTATGGCTACACCTTC,CASSDPLAGVYGYTF
TRBD1,TRBV11-1,once,TRBJ2-1,TGTGCCAGCAGCCATGGACAGGGGCCATACAATGAGCAGTTCTTC,CASSHGQGPYNEQFF
TRBD1,TRBV3-1/TRBV3-2,NA,TRBJ1-4,TGTGCCAGCAGCCGAACAGGGGGCTATGAAAAACTGTTTTTT,CASSRTGGYEKLFF
TRBD1,TRBV30,NA,TRBJ1-5,TGTGCCTGGAGTGCAGGGGGTAATCAGCCCCAGCATTTT,CAWSAGGNQPQHF
NA,TRBV28,NA,TRBJ2-7,TGTGCCAGCCATGAGCAGGGTCTCGAGCAGTACTTC,CASHEQGLEQYF
NA,TRBV7-3,NA,TRBJ2-3,TGTGCCAGCAGCTTAGGCGGAAACACAGATACGCAGTATTTT,CASSLGGNTDTQYF
TRBD1,TRBV5-1,NA,TRBJ1-1,TGCGCCAGCAGCTTTGATCCGGGACAGGTGGCTTTCTTT,CASSFDPGQVAFF
NA,TRBV7-2,NA,TRBJ1-2,TGTGCCAGCAGCTTTGGAGGGGACCGCTCCAACTATGGCTACACCTTC,CASSFGGDRSNYGYTF
NA,TRBV4-2,NA,TRBJ1-6,TGTGCCAGCAGCCAAGATCTCGGTCAGGGGAATTCACCCCTCCACTTT,CASSQDLGQGNSPLHF
NA,TRBV27,NA,TRBJ1-4,TGTGCCAGCGGCCCCAGAACGACTAATGAAAAACTGTTTTTT,CASGPRTTNEKLFF
TRBD2,TRBV7-3,NA,TRBJ2-2,TGTGCCAGCAGCCCGGGACTAGCGGGAGGGGACGGGGAGCTGTTTTTT,CASSPGLAGGDGELFF
NA,TRBV28,NA,TRBJ1-2,TGTGCCAGCAGGACTCCTGGCGACGTCTATGGCTACACCTTC,CASRTPGDVYGYTF
TRBD1,TRBV9,NA,TRBJ2-2,TGTGCCAGCAGCGTCGACAGGGGACGGACCGGGGAGCTGTTTTTT,CASSVDRGRTGELFF
TRBD1,TRBV13,NA,TRBJ2-5,TGTGCCAGCAGCCGGACAGGGCGTCAAGAGACCCAGTACTTC,CASSRTGRQETQYF
NA,TRBV19,NA,TRBJ1-1,TGTGCCAGTAGTGACAGCATGAACACTGAAGCTTTCTTT,CASSDSMNTEAFF
NA,TRBV2,NA,TRBJ2-2,TGTGCCAGCCGTTCGTATGGGGCGGTCGGGGAGCTGTTTTTT,CASRSYGAVGELFF
TRBD2,TRBV29-1,NA,TRBJ2-1,TGCAGCGTTGAAGGCGGGAGGGCCTACAATGAGCAGTTCTTC,CSVEGGRAYNEQFF
NA,TRBV25-1,few,TRBJ1-4,TGTGCCAGCAGTGAGTTTGGGGCGATGGATGAAAAACTGTTTTTT,CASSEFGAMDEKLFF
NA,TRBV5-6,NA,TRBJ2-1,TGTGCCAGCAGCTTGCTGACCCTAATCAGGAATGAGCAGTTCTTC,CASSLLTLIRNEQFF
NA,TRBV5-1,NA,TRBJ1-1,TGCGCCAGCAGCGTTGCAATGGGGGGAACTGAAGCTTTCTTT,CASSVAMGGTEAFF
NA,TRBV2,NA,TRBJ2-7,TGTGCCAGCAGTGATTTAGACTACGAGCAGTACTTC,CASSDLDYEQYF
NA,TRBV19,NA,TRBJ1-1,TGTGCCAGTATGGGTTTCGGGGGTGTCACTGAAGCTTTCTTT,CASMGFGGVTEAFF
TRBD2,TRBV10-1,few,TRBJ2-5,TGCGCCAGCAGATTTAGCGGGAGCCCGGTGAAGACCCAGTACTTC,CASRFSGSPVKTQYF
TRBD2,TRBV15,once,TRBJ2-1,TGTGCCACCAGCAGATGGGCCGGGACTAGCGGAATAAATGAGCAGTTCTTC,CATSRWAGTSGINEQFF
NA,TRBV16,NA,TRBJ2-7,TGTGCCAGCAGCTCCCAGGACCTCAGGGGCGCAAAGTCCTACGAGCAGTACTTC,CASSSQDLRGAKSYEQYF
TRBD1,TRBV7-9,NA,TRBJ1-1,TGTGCCAGCAGCTTGGGGCAGGGGGCTGGAACTGAAGCTTTCTTT,CASSLGQGAGTEAFF
NA,TRBV5-6,NA,TRBJ1-1,TGTGCCAGCAGCTGGGGCAACACTGAAGCTTTCTTT,CASSWGNTEAFF
NA,TRBV7-2,NA,TRBJ1-1,TGTGCCAGCAGCTTAGCCTTCCAGGGGACTGAAGCTTTCTTT,CASSLAFQGTEAFF
NA,TRBV11-1,NA,TRBJ1-1,TGTGCCAGCAGCCCCAACAGGTTACTCATGAACACTGAAGCTTTCTTT,CASSPNRLLMNTEAFF
NA,TRBV12-5,NA,TRBJ1-2,TGTGCTAGTGCCAACAACAGGGTCCTTAACTATGGCTACACCTTC,CASANNRVLNYGYTF
TRBD1,TRBV28,few,TRBJ2-7,TGTGCCAGCAGTCCCCTGGGCAGGGGGCAGGAAGAGCAGTACTTC,CASSPLGRGQEEQYF
TRBD1,TRBV28,NA,TRBJ1-2,TGTGCCAGCAGTTCATGGATCCGGACAGGGGCTAACTATGGCTACACCTTC,CASSSWIRTGANYGYTF
TRBD2,TRBV24-1,NA,TRBJ2-3,TGTGCCACCAGTTCTCGGGCTAGCGGGAGGGCCGGGGCAGATACGCAGTATTTT,CATSSRASGRAGADTQYF
TRBD2,TRBV2,NA,TRBJ2-5,TGTGCCAGCAAAGCGGGGAGGCGGGAGGGCCTGGAGACCCAGTACTTC,CASKAGRREGLETQYF